The sequence of this TCR beta chain was determined in a study of tumor-infiltrating lymphocytes in primary liver carcinoma. It was from about 20-30 mg of unsorted bulk tissue that RNA and DNA were co-extracted. V lost 4 bases to trimming and J lost 9 bases, with 15 bases between them. This CDR3 is 13 amino acids long. Looked up from germline, CDR1 is SGHDT and CDR2 is YYEEEE. TCR beta cDNA was prepared out of 450 to 500 ng total RNA by means of a constant-region primer. Three nested multiplex PCR rounds, a slightly modified ARM-PCR method, built the TCR beta libraries. In the first two PCR rounds, TRBV1-TRBV30 forward primers were paired with a C-beta reverse primer, and each round lasted roughly 9 cycles. TCRdb redid the calling of the multiplex PCR reads with MiXCR, one entry per CDR3 protein. The profile shows 150,000 to 200,000 distinct CDR3 sequences, about 82% of them singletons.

The chain joins TRBV5-6 to TRBJ2-3; D is perhaps TRBD2 (5 bases). Sequencing used tumor tissue from primary liver carcinoma. The TCR originated in a man aged 40-50 years with primary liver carcinoma and hepatitis B virus infection. CDR3 bases: TGTGCCAGCAGCACAAAGGAGGCTTTAACGCAGTATTTT. Its protein product is CASSTKEALTQYF. Full variable domain (rest looked up from reference TRBV5-6 and TRBJ2-3): DAGVTQSPTHLIKTRGQQVTLRCSPKSGHDTVSWYQQALGQGPQFIFQYYEEEERQRGNFPDRFSGHQFPNYSSELNVNALLLGDSALYLCASSTKEALTQYFGPGTRLTVL.